The clone carrying this TCR beta chain occurred many times. Amplification of TCR beta CDR3 was performed by multiplex PCR with 32 V and 13 J primers. TCRdb reprocessed the multiplex PCR reads via MiXCR and lists one record per CDR3 protein. This table holds about 21,000 distinct CDR3 sequences, 25% to 30% found once. The data originate from a study of immune heterogeneity within non-small cell lung tumors. With approximately 0.6 ug used per sample, the template was genomic DNA from bulk tumor. Several far-apart biopsies were taken per primary tumor during surgery. Curative surgery was undertaken by patients, who had untreated, newly diagnosed non-small cell lung cancer. This TCR derives from a man aged 35 to 55 with non-small cell lung cancer. Source material: lung tumor tissue.

CDR3 bases: TGTGCCAGCAGCTTGGGATGGTCCTACGAGCAGTACTTC. It encodes CASSLGWSYEQYF. The rearrangement uses TRBV11-3 and TRBJ2-7; D remains unclear. Between the trimmed V and J ends, which lost 3 bases and 1 base, there was a span of 7 bases. In germline, CDR1 is SGHNT, CDR2 YENEEA. The CDR3 totals 13 residues. Full variable domain (remainder filled in from reference TRBV11-3 and TRBJ2-7): EAGVVQSPRYKIIEKKQPVAFWCNPISGHNTLYWYLQNLGQGPELLIRYENEEAVDDSQLPKDRFSAERLKGVDSTLKIQPAELGDSAVYLCASSLGWSYEQYFGPGTRLTVT.